The source of this T cell receptor (beta chain) is a study of blood T cells in healthy people across ages. Together with a sample-barcoded 5' primer, a J-beta primer mix was included in a second PCR lasting roughly 6 to 12 cycles. Each cDNA molecule received a tag from a template-switch adaptor that had 12 random nucleotides. MiXCR, applied by TCRdb to the 5' RACE reads, yields one record per CDR3 protein. Of approximately 670,000 distinct CDR3 sequences listed, 40% to 45% were seen once; the top ten hold around 30%. The CDR3 contains 16 residues. From germline, CDR1 is SEHNR and CDR2 FQNEAQ (reference sequence). Points on this clonotype: Its target is not known. One end of the junction fails to match germline, which may point to a read error.

Study-wide results and limits: Roughly linear declines in TCR beta diversity per million T cells occurred with age. The lack of PBMC sorting stopped any conclusive naive versus antigen-experienced comparison.

The TCR sequence derives from a man aged 80 or over in good health. J is TRBJ2-5 and V is TRBV7-9; either TRBD1 or TRBD2 may fit D (6 bases each). What was sequenced was blood. CDR3 protein: CVSSRRGLGEVATQYF. DNA of the CDR3: TGTGTCAGCAGCCGCAGGGGTCTAGGGGAGGTAGCGACCCAGTACTTC.